A single sample is the source of the 30 T cell receptor beta chains below, sequenced in a study of long-term antiretroviral therapy in people with HIV. Version v3.0 of the immunoSEQ assay ran at survey level. Sequencing was performed with immunoSEQ multiplex PCR; in TCRdb, only in-frame clones are kept and a portion is missing. Of 24,000 or so clones in the sample, around 83% were seen once. The source material was unsorted PBMCs, sampled 3 years after starting antiretroviral therapy. The receptors originated from a man aged 18 to 29 with HIV.

This chain joins TRBV30 and TRBJ2-3; either TRBD1 or TRBD2 may fit D (5 bases each). Between the trimmed V and J ends, which lost 3 bases and 6 bases, there was a span of 16 bases. From germline, CDR1 is GTSNPN and CDR2 SVGIG (reference sequence). CDR3 length: 14 residues. The CDR3, as DNA: TGTGCCTGGAGGTGGGACGGACTCGGCGATACGCAGTATTTT. Translated: CAWRWDGLGDTQYF.

The chain links TRBV5-1 to TRBJ2-2; the D gene is possibly TRBD2 (6 bases). This CDR3 has 15 amino acids. Trimming took off 1 base at V and 6 bases at J, with 13 bases between the two ends. The V gene's germline CDR1 is SGHRS and CDR2 YFSETQ. This CDR3 reads CASSLLGGEAGELFF. The CDR3 coding sequence is TGCGCCAGCAGCTTGTTGGGAGGCGAGGCCGGGGAGCTGTTTTTT.

V is TRBV28 and J is TRBJ1-1; 7 positions match TRBD1. Unmatched junction bases numbered 7, after V lost 5 bases and J lost 1 base. The CDR3 loop spans 15 amino acids. Germline assignment: CDR1 MDHEN and CDR2 SYDVKM. The CDR3 protein is CASSLIDRANTEAFF. In DNA form, the CDR3 reads TGTGCCAGCAGTCTAATCGACAGGGCGAACACTGAAGCTTTCTTT.

The chain is built from TRBV6-1 and TRBJ2-7, with D possibly TRBD1 on 6 matching bases. Deletions cut 6 bases from V and 3 bases from J, with 12 bases between. The CDR3 contains 13 residues. Germline-derived CDR1 and CDR2 are MNHNS and SASEGT. The CDR3 spells CASRLTGFYEQYV. CDR3 in DNA: TGTGCCAGCAGGCTCACAGGGTTCTACGAGCAGTACGTC.

This clone was counted between two and nine times. The chain links TRBV6-1 to TRBJ1-3; a weak D match, TRBD1 (5 bases). V lost 0 bases to trimming and J lost 4 bases, with 10 bases between them. Germline V CDR1 and CDR2: MNHNS, SASEGT. The CDR3 is 15 residues long. Here the CDR3 DNA reads TGTGCCAGCAGTGAAGCAACCGGGGCCGGAAACACCATATATTTT. Protein sequence: CASSEATGAGNTIYF.

This clone was counted between two and nine times. This chain's CDR3 is CASSPWVLNTEAFF. CDR3 nucleotide sequence: TGCGCCAGCAGCCCATGGGTGTTGAACACTGAAGCTTTCTTT. The chain recombines TRBV5-1 with TRBJ1-1; D call uncertain. The V gene lost 4 bases and the J gene lost 0 bases, with 10 bases spanning the gap. There are 14 residues in the CDR3. The germline gives CDR1 SGHRS, CDR2 YFSETQ.

This chain links TRBV28 with TRBJ2-3; weak D call: TRBD2 (6 bases). The CDR3 loop spans 16 amino acids. Germline V gives CDR1 MDHEN, CDR2 SYDVKM. With 1 base removed from V and 2 bases from J, the gap between germline ends came to 13 bases. As DNA, the CDR3 is TGTGCCAGCAGTTTATCGGAGGGTTCGCCCACAGATACGCAGTATTTT. Translation: CASSLSEGSPTDTQYF.

The V gene is TRBV9, the J gene TRBJ1-4; D gene ambiguous. This CDR3 is built from 13 residues. The germline V gene encodes CDR1 SGDLS and CDR2 YYNGEE. The ends were cut back, 4 bases at V and 7 bases at J, with 11 bases in the middle. This CDR3 is CASSRNLGEKLFF. The CDR3 DNA sequence: TGTGCCAGCAGCCGCAATCTGGGTGAAAAACTGTTTTTT.

The CDR3 DNA follows: TGTGCCAGCAGCTCCCTAATAGCAAACTATGGCTACACCTTC. Its protein is CASSSLIANYGYTF. The chain couples TRBV11-2 to TRBJ1-2; the D is unclear. V shed 4 bases and J shed 2 bases, with 11 bases lying between them. The CDR3 is made up of 14 amino acids. Germline V gene lookup returns CDR1 SGHAT and CDR2 FQNNGV.

The V and J genes are TRBV6-5 and TRBJ1-1; D is uncertain. The CDR3 sequence is 15 residues long. Between the trimmed V and J ends, which lost 0 bases and 3 bases, there was a span of 11 bases. From germline, CDR1 is MNHEY and CDR2 SVGAGI. Here the CDR3 reads CASSYSRVEDTEAFF. The CDR3 nucleotides are TGTGCCAGCAGTTACTCGAGAGTGGAAGACACTGAAGCTTTCTTT.

This chain uses TRBV6-5 with TRBJ2-1, with TRBD2 matching 10 bases. The CDR3 is 14 amino acids. Trimming took 5 bases from V and 12 from J; bases not matched to a gene: 10. The germline V gene has CDR1 MNHEY and CDR2 SVGAGI. The CDR3 protein is CASSQAGGRLSQFF. CDR3 nucleotide sequence: TGTGCCAGCAGTCAAGCGGGGGGGCGGCTCTCGCAGTTCTTC.

The rearrangement joins TRBV10-3 to TRBJ1-3, with unresolved D. This CDR3 has 15 residues. The V end was cut by 0 bases, the J end by 0 bases, with 6 bases between. Germline CDR1 and CDR2: ENHRY and SYGVKD. CDR3 region: CAISESSASGNTIYF. The CDR3 DNA sequence: TGTGCCATCAGTGAGTCCTCAGCCTCTGGAAACACCATATATTTT.

The chain uses TRBV5-1 and TRBJ2-3; D uncertain. Between the trimmed V and J ends, which lost 1 base and 2 bases, there was a span of 14 bases. The CDR3 loop spans 16 amino acids. Germline-derived CDR1 and CDR2 are SGHRS and YFSETQ. The CDR3, as DNA: TGCGCCAGCAGCTTGAGCCCATCTTCCTCCACAGATACGCAGTATTTT. It specifies CASSLSPSSSTDTQYF.

This clone was observed a few times. The rearrangement joins TRBV12-5 to TRBJ1-2; D not resolved. The V gene lost 1 base and the J gene lost 2 bases, with 5 bases spanning the gap. The CDR3 is made up of 13 amino acids. Germline CDR1 LGHNT, CDR2 FRNRAP. In DNA form, the CDR3 reads TGTGCTAGTGGTTTGGACAGAAACTATGGCTACACCTTC. It specifies CASGLDRNYGYTF.

The chain recombines TRBV7-8 with TRBJ1-2; no clear D. V lost 2 bases, J lost 4 bases, and 14 bases lay in between. From germline, CDR1 is SGHVS and CDR2 FQNEAQ. The CDR3 runs 15 residues. The CDR3 loop is CASSLWARPTYGYTF. CDR3 nucleotides: TGTGCCAGCAGCTTATGGGCCAGGCCGACCTATGGCTACACCTTC.

V gene TRBV6-5 combines with J gene TRBJ1-1; a possible D gene is TRBD1 (5 bases). CDR1 and CDR2 from the germline V gene are MNHEY and SVGAGI. This CDR3 is built from 11 residues. Trimming removed 2 bases from V and 10 bases from J, with 8 bases in between. The DNA for the CDR3 is TGTGCCAGCAGTTACAGGGGCGCAGCTTTCTTT. As protein: CASSYRGAAFF.

The count of this clone is one. The chain has TRBV9 and TRBJ1-3, with unresolved D. The V end lost 1 base, the J end lost 0 bases, and 5 bases lay between the germline ends. The germline CDR1 and CDR2 sequences are SGDLS and YYNGEE. The CDR3 has 14 residues. The CDR3 reads CASSVWDSGNTIYF. DNA for the CDR3: TGTGCCAGCAGCGTATGGGACTCTGGAAACACCATATATTTT. Supplemented by reference TRBV9 and TRBJ1-3, the full variable domain reads DSGVTQTPKHLITATGQRVTLRCSPRSGDLSVYWYQQSLDQGLQFLIQYYNGEERAKGNILERFSAQQFPDLHSELNLSSLELGDSALYFCASSVWDSGNTIYFGEGSWLTVV.

V is TRBV28 and J is TRBJ1-2; possible D gene TRBD1, 5 bases. Germline CDR1 is MDHEN and CDR2 is SYDVKM. The CDR3 is 13 amino acids. The V end was cut by 2 bases, the J end by 4 bases, with 8 bases between. As DNA, the CDR3 is TGTGCCAGCAGTTTAAAGGGGCCCTATGGCTACACCTTC. Translated, it gives CASSLKGPYGYTF.

This clone came up once. This chain uses TRBV28 with TRBJ2-1; D call uncertain. CDR3 size: 13 residues. The V and J ends lost 2 bases and 4 bases respectively, with 6 bases between them. Germline lookup yields CDR1 MDHEN and CDR2 SYDVKM. The CDR3: CASSLDPYNEQFF. CDR3 nucleotides: TGTGCCAGCAGTTTAGACCCTTACAATGAGCAGTTCTTC.

The V and J genes are TRBV19 and TRBJ1-1; perhaps TRBD1 as D (6 bases). This CDR3 spans 15 amino acids. Germline V lookup: CDR1 LNHDA, CDR2 SQIVND (reference sequence). Trimming stripped 5 bases from V and 7 bases from J, with 20 bases between. CDR3 protein: CASSSHRVSFFEAFF. For the CDR3, the DNA is TGTGCCAGTAGTTCCCACAGGGTTTCGTTTTTTGAAGCTTTCTTT.

V and J are TRBV5-1 and TRBJ2-3; D is uncertain. The germline V gene encodes CDR1 SGHRS and CDR2 YFSETQ. The CDR3 runs to 14 residues. V lost 7 bases, J lost 4 bases, and 16 bases lay in between. Here the CDR3 DNA reads TGCGCCAGCTGTGTATCCGCTTCAGCAGATACGCAGTATTTT. Translated: CASCVSASADTQYF.

The gene calls are TRBV13 and TRBJ1-5; D may be TRBD1 (6 bases). Trimming removed 5 bases at V and 0 bases at J, with 8 bases between. The germline V gene encodes CDR1 PRHDT and CDR2 FYEKMQ (reference sequence). This CDR3 has 14 amino acids. The CDR3 reads CASSVQGSNQPQHF. CDR3 in DNA: TGTGCCAGCAGCGTACAGGGTAGCAATCAGCCCCAGCATTTT. The full variable domain, in which reference TRBV13 and TRBJ1-5 provide the parts outside the CDR3, is AAGVIQSPRHLIKEKRETATLKCYPIPRHDTVYWYQQGPGQDPQFLISFYEKMQSDKGSIPDRFSAQQFSDYHSELNMSSLELGDSALYFCASSVQGSNQPQHFGDGTRLSIL.

Here the CDR3 reads CASSLTSFTDTQYF. The DNA for the CDR3 is TGTGCCAGCAGCTTGACTAGCTTCACAGATACGCAGTATTTT. The chain carries TRBV28 and TRBJ2-3, with TRBD2 matching over 7 bases. The germline CDR1 and CDR2 sequences are MDHEN and SYDVKM. The CDR3 is made up of 14 amino acids. The trim removed 6 bases at V and 2 bases at J, leaving 5 bases unmatched.

This sequence joins TRBV19 and TRBJ1-5; D is ambiguous. Looked up from germline, CDR1 is LNHDA and CDR2 is SQIVND (reference sequence). V lost 3 bases, J lost 4 bases, and 7 bases lay in between. The CDR3 length is 13 residues. This CDR3 is CASSIVQNQPQHF. For the CDR3, the DNA is TGTGCCAGTAGTATCGTGCAAAATCAGCCCCAGCATTTT.

The chain joins TRBV27 to TRBJ1-2; D not resolved. The CDR3 contains 13 residues. The V gene's germline CDR1 is MNHEY and CDR2 SMNVEV (reference sequence). Trimming pared 5 bases from V and 8 bases from J, leaving 15 bases between. The CDR3 DNA reads TGTGCCAGCAGTATCTCGGCCTTCTTGGGCTACACCTTC. Amino acid sequence: CASSISAFLGYTF.

The chain couples TRBV19 to TRBJ1-5; D not certain. The V end lost 1 base, the J end lost 4 bases, and 17 bases lay between the germline ends. CDR1 is LNHDA and CDR2 is SQIVND in the germline V gene (reference sequence). This CDR3 spans 17 amino acids. The CDR3 here is CASSIVHRALGNQPQHF. The CDR3, as DNA: TGTGCCAGTAGTATAGTCCACCGGGCCCTGGGAAATCAGCCCCAGCATTTT.

The genes are TRBV2 and TRBJ2-7; D not certain. This CDR3 spans 10 amino acids. Trimming removed 3 bases from V and 4 bases from J, with 1 base in between. The germline V gene has CDR1 SNHLY and CDR2 FYNNEI. The CDR3 coding sequence is TGTGCCAGCAGTGAGTACGAGCAGTACTTC. Its protein is CASSEYEQYF.

The chain recombines TRBV5-5 with TRBJ2-1, with D perhaps being TRBD1 or TRBD2 (7 bases each). Germline V lookup: CDR1 SGHKS, CDR2 YYEKEE (reference sequence). This CDR3 spans 14 amino acids. Deletions cut 3 bases from V and 11 bases from J, with 18 bases between. The CDR3 DNA follows: TGTGCCAGCAGCTCGAGACAGGGAGGGATGAAGCAGTTCTTC. It yields the protein CASSSRQGGMKQFF.

The chain uses TRBV11-1 and TRBJ1-1, with D tentatively TRBD1 (5 bases). CDR1 is SGHAT and CDR2 is FQDESV in the germline V gene (reference sequence). V was shortened by 3 bases and J by 1 base, with 6 bases between the two germline ends. The length of the CDR3 is 13 residues. The CDR3 sequence: CASSFGANTEAFF. The CDR3 DNA reads TGTGCCAGCAGCTTTGGGGCGAACACTGAAGCTTTCTTT. Drawing the rest from reference TRBV11-1 and TRBJ1-1, the complete variable domain is EAEVAQSPRYKITEKSQAVAFWCDPISGHATLYWYRQILGQGPELLVQFQDESVVDDSQLPKDRFSAERLKGVDSTLKIQPAELGDSAMYLCASSFGANTEAFFGQGTRLTVV.

This clone was picked up a small number of times. The V and J genes are TRBV6-5 and TRBJ2-7; D may correspond to TRBD1 or TRBD2 (5 bases each). CDR1 is MNHEY and CDR2 is SVGAGI in the germline V gene. Trimming cost V 2 bases and J 2 bases, with 7 bases left between them. This CDR3 is 13 amino acids long. CDR3 region: CASSYGTTYEQYF. For the CDR3, the DNA is TGTGCCAGCAGTTACGGGACCACCTACGAGCAGTACTTC.